Listed below are T cell receptor beta chains from one sample, sequenced in a study of shared clonotypes between healthy human individuals. TCRdb's copy holds only in-frame clones and misses some; the assay was immunoSEQ multiplex PCR. The sample carries over a million clones, around 98.5% recorded once. Sequences were obtained from naive CD4+ T cells sorted from blood. These receptors all stem from a young man in good health. The CDR3 runs from the conserved cysteine through the conserved F or W. A D gene is named only where the DNA matches it firmly. Expanded clones get a size class; other rows say once, few or many, or leave the size out.

D,J,V,size,DNA,CDR3
.,TRBJ2-5,TRBV19,.,TGTGCCAGTAGTATCGGGGGCCGGGAGACCCAGTACTTC,CASSIGGRETQYF
TRBD2,TRBJ2-1,TRBV7-2,.,TGTGCCAGCAGCTTAGGGGGAGTGGGAGCGGGAGGGTACAATGAGCAGTTCTTC,CASSLGGVGAGGYNEQFF
.,TRBJ2-7,TRBV18,.,TGTGCCAGCTCACCACCGTTATTGCGGGCAGAGGTGGGGTTTTACGAGCAGTACTTC,CASSPPLLRAEVGFYEQYF
.,TRBJ2-1,TRBV7-2,once,TGTGCCAGCAGCTCCCGCGGGGGCCCCTCCTACAATGAGCAGTTCTTC,CASSSRGGPSYNEQFF
.,TRBJ2-7,TRBV7-2,.,TGTGCCAGCAGCTTAGAGGGGTCCTCCTACGAGCAGTACTTC,CASSLEGSSYEQYF
.,TRBJ2-5,TRBV7-3,.,TGTGCCAGCAGCTTAAACTCCCAAGAGACCCAGTACTTC,CASSLNSQETQYF
TRBD1,TRBJ2-7,TRBV10-2,.,TGCGCCAGCAGCCGGACAGGGGACTACGAGCAGTACTTC,CASSRTGDYEQYF
.,TRBJ2-7,TRBV18,.,TGTGCCAGCTCACCATTGTCCAGGGTAGCGCGAGGCCTCTCCTACGAGCAGTACTTC,CASSPLSRVARGLSYEQYF
TRBD2,TRBJ2-3,TRBV7-2,.,TGTGCCAGCAGCTCCCTAGCGGGAGGGCCTCCAGATACGCAGTATTTT,CASSSLAGGPPDTQYF
TRBD1,TRBJ1-4,TRBV7-9,.,TGTGCCAGCAGCCGGGACAGGGTTAATGAAAAACTGTTTTTT,CASSRDRVNEKLFF
TRBD2,TRBJ2-5,TRBV9,.,TGTGCCAGCAGCGTAGGGACTAGCGGGAGAGCAAGGACGGGAGACCAGTACTTC,CASSVGTSGRARTGDQYF
TRBD2,TRBJ2-7,TRBV19,once,TGTGCCACTACCGGGACTAGCGGGTACGAGCAGTACTTC,CATTGTSGYEQYF
.,TRBJ1-1,TRBV18,.,TGTGCCAGCTCACCTCTTTCGGAGTACACTGAAGCTTTCTTT,CASSPLSEYTEAFF
.,TRBJ2-3,TRBV5-3,once,TGTGCCAGAAGCCGATGTTGGGGGAGAAGGGTGGAAACAGATACGCAGTATTTT,CARSRCWGRRVETDTQYF
TRBD2,TRBJ2-7,TRBV6-5,.,TGTGCCAGCAGAGACGGACTAGCGGGTGAGCAGTACTTC,CASRDGLAGEQYF
.,TRBJ1-1,TRBV18,.,TGTGCCAGCTCACCGCTCGACAGAAACACTGAAGCTTTCTTT,CASSPLDRNTEAFF
.,TRBJ2-7,TRBV7-9,.,TGTGCCAGCAGCCCAAGAGGGATTAACGAGCAGTACTTC,CASSPRGINEQYF
TRBD2,TRBJ2-3,TRBV5-4,.,TGTGCCAGCAGCTTGGTCCTAGCGGGAGTGGAAGATACGCAGTATTTT,CASSLVLAGVEDTQYF
.,TRBJ2-2,TRBV7-6,.,TGTGCCAGCAGCCGAGGAGCGGGCGCCGGGGAGCTGTTTTTT,CASSRGAGAGELFF
.,TRBJ2-3,TRBV7-8,.,TGTGCCAGCAGCCCGAACAGGGAGTGGGTGGTTACGCAGTATTTT,CASSPNREWVVTQYF
TRBD1,TRBJ2-1,TRBV7-2,.,TGTGCCAGCAGCACGACCGGGACAGGGGGCTTTGAGCAGTTCTTC,CASSTTGTGGFEQFF
.,TRBJ2-6,TRBV4-3,.,TGCGCCAGCAGCCAAGAAACAGGTTCTGGGGCCAACGTCCTGACTTTC,CASSQETGSGANVLTF
TRBD2,TRBJ2-5,TRBV29-1,.,TGCAGCGTTGTTAGCGGGAGGCAAGAGACCCAGTACTTC,CSVVSGRQETQYF
TRBD2,TRBJ2-1,TRBV10-1,.,TGCGCCAGCAGTTCTAGCGGGAGTTATGAGCAGTTCTTC,CASSSSGSYEQFF
.,TRBJ2-5,TRBV28,.,TGTGCCAGCAGCTCAGCGGGCTCCCAAGAGACCCAGTACTTC,CASSSAGSQETQYF
.,TRBJ2-3,TRBV5-4,.,TGTGCCAGCAGCTTGGTATCGGCAGATACGCAGTATTTT,CASSLVSADTQYF
TRBD2,TRBJ2-1,TRBV2,.,TGTGCCAGCGGGAGGGAGCTAGCGGGATCTTTTTTTCGCAATGAGCAGTTCTTC,CASGRELAGSFFRNEQFF
TRBD2,TRBJ2-7,TRBV28,.,TGTGCCAGCAAAAACGCGGGGGTCCATGGCTACGAGCAGTACTTC,CASKNAGVHGYEQYF
.,TRBJ2-7,TRBV6-5,.,TGTGCCAGCAGTTACCAGGGGCGGGAGCAGTACTTC,CASSYQGREQYF
.,TRBJ2-7,TRBV28,.,TGTGCCAGCAGTTTCACTGACCGTTCCTACGAGCAGTACTTC,CASSFTDRSYEQYF
.,TRBJ2-7,TRBV7-2,.,TGTGCCAGCAGCTCACCGGGGTTAACTGGCTCCTACGAGCAGTACTTC,CASSSPGLTGSYEQYF
.,TRBJ2-2,TRBV27,.,TGTGCCAGCAGCCCCCGACTCCGAGCCGGGGAGCTGTTTTTT,CASSPRLRAGELFF
TRBD2,TRBJ2-5,TRBV19,.,TGTGCCAGTAGGGGAGGGCAGGAGATGAGAGAGACCCAGTACTTC,CASRGGQEMRETQYF
.,TRBJ1-1,TRBV29-1,.,TGCAGCGTTGAAGTGTGGGGTTTCTGGGCTGAAGCTTTCTTT,CSVEVWGFWAEAFF
.,TRBJ2-3,TRBV21-1,.,TGTGCCAGCAGCCGGGTGGTAAGAGCAGGGGCTCCCAACACAGATACGCAGTATTTT,CASSRVVRAGAPNTDTQYF
.,TRBJ2-3,TRBV10-3,.,TGTGCCATCAGTGAGTATGCAAGCACAGATACGCAGTATTTT,CAISEYASTDTQYF
.,TRBJ2-6,TRBV7-2,.,TGTGCCAGCAGCACGGGGACCTCGAAAGGGGCCAACGTCCTGACTTTC,CASSTGTSKGANVLTF
.,TRBJ2-1,TRBV18,.,TGTGCCAGCTCACCGTTTGGCGGCGGCAGCTCCTACAATGAGCAGTTCTTC,CASSPFGGGSSYNEQFF
.,TRBJ2-7,TRBV5-4,.,TGTGCCAGCAGCTTGGTCGCTAGCGAAATCTACGAGCAGTACTTC,CASSLVASEIYEQYF
.,TRBJ2-5,TRBV5-4,.,TGTGCCAGCAGCTCGGAAATACAAGAGACCCAGTACTTC,CASSSEIQETQYF
.,TRBJ2-7,TRBV5-1,.,TGCGCCAGCAGCTCACTTCAGGGGTACACCTACGAGCAGTACTTC,CASSSLQGYTYEQYF
TRBD2,TRBJ2-3,TRBV10-1,.,TGCGCCAGCAGTGAGAGCGGGAGGCCCACAGATACGCAGTATTTT,CASSESGRPTDTQYF
TRBD1,TRBJ2-7,TRBV7-7,.,TGTGCCAGCAGCCCAACCCATGGACAGGCTGAGCAGTACTTC,CASSPTHGQAEQYF
TRBD1,TRBJ1-2,TRBV10-3,.,TGTGCCATCAATAGGAATGCGACAGGGGGCCATGGCTACACCTTC,CAINRNATGGHGYTF
TRBD2,TRBJ2-2,TRBV7-3,.,TGTGCCAGCAGCCTGAGAGCGGGAGGCCTGAACACCGGGGAGCTGTTTTTT,CASSLRAGGLNTGELFF
TRBD2,TRBJ2-3,TRBV20-1,.,TGCAGTGCAGCGGGGACCAGTATAAAGTATTTT,CSAAGTSIKYF
TRBD1,TRBJ1-5,TRBV7-9,.,TGTGCCAGCAGCTTAGCAGGGACAGGGGGCGCCCCCCCTCATCAGCCCCAGCATTTT,CASSLAGTGGAPPHQPQHF
TRBD2,TRBJ2-2,TRBV7-9,.,TGTGCCAGCAGCTTAGGGGGCCTAGCGGGAGCAAGCACCGGGGAGCTGTTTTTT,CASSLGGLAGASTGELFF
TRBD2,TRBJ2-1,TRBV7-9,.,TGTGCCAGCAGCCACAGCGGGAATCGTAATGAGCAGTTCTTC,CASSHSGNRNEQFF
.,TRBJ1-1,TRBV28,.,TGTGCCAGCAGTGATGACAGGTCCAACACTGAAGCTTTCTTT,CASSDDRSNTEAFF
.,TRBJ2-7,TRBV5-8,.,TGTGCCAGCAGCTTGTTATCCAGACTAGTTTCGTACGAGCAGTACTTC,CASSLLSRLVSYEQYF
.,TRBJ2-2,TRBV7-9,.,TGTGCCAGCAGCCCCCGCCAGGGGCGGACCGGGGAGCTGTTTTTT,CASSPRQGRTGELFF
.,TRBJ2-5,TRBV2,.,TGTGCCACTCAGGTCCAGGGGACCCTCCAAGAGACCCAGTACTTC,CATQVQGTLQETQYF
.,TRBJ2-7,TRBV2,.,TGTGCCAGCAGCGCAGGTAGATACGAGCAGTACTTC,CASSAGRYEQYF
.,TRBJ2-1,TRBV9,.,TGTGCCAGCAGCGTAGACCCGGCGATGGGCGGGTTGATGGATGAGCAGTTCTTC,CASSVDPAMGGLMDEQFF
.,TRBJ2-7,TRBV10-3,.,TGTGCCATCAGGGAATCGGGGGGCCTCTACGAGCAGTACTTC,CAIRESGGLYEQYF
.,TRBJ2-1,TRBV6-5,.,TGTGCCAGCAGATCTCCTCAACCGCCCTACAATGAGCAGTTCTTC,CASRSPQPPYNEQFF